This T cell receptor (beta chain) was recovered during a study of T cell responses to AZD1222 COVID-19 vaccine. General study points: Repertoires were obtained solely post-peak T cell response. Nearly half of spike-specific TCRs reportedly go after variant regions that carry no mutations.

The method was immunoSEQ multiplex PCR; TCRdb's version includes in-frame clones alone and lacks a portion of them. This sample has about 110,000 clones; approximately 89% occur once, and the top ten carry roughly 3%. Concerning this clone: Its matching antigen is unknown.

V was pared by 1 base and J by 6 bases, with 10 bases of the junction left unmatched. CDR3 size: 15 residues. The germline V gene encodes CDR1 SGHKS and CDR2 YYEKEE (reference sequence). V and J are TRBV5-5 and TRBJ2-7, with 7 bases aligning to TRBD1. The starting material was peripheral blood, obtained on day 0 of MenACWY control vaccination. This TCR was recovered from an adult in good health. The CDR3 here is CASSLSLTGNSEQYF. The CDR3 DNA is TGTGCCAGCAGCTTGAGTTTGACAGGGAACTCCGAGCAGTACTTC.